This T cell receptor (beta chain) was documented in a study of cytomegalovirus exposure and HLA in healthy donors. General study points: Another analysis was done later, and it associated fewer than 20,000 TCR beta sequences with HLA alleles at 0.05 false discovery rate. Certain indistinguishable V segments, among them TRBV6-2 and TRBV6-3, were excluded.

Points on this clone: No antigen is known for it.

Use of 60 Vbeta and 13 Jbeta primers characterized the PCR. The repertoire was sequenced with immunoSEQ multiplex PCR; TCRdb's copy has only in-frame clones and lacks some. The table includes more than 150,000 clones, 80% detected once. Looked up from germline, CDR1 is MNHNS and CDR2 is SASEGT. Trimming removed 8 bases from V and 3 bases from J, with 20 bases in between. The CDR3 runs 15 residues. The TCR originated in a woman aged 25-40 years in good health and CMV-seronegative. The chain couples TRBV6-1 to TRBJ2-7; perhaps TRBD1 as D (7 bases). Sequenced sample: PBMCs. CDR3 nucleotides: TGTGCCAGCGCTAGTGCGGGGCAGGGGGGCTACGAGCAGTACTTC. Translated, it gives CASASAGQGGYEQYF.